This TCR beta chain was identified during a study of Ad26.COV2.S vaccination and SARS-CoV-2 variants. Treatment indicated: around 19 received Ad26.COV2.S at low or high dose, single or two shots; about 5 received placebo; per-sample allocation not given. Day 63 after the first vaccine or placebo injection was the time point for sampling. A word on this clone: The antigen is undetermined.

Study-wide results and caveats: Responses of T cells in total may have been underestimated by the TCR breadth and depth analyses. Recipients of either vaccine or placebo displayed similar breadth of non-spike TCRs.

Germline V gives CDR1 KGHDR, CDR2 SFDVKD. Trimming left V 2 bases short and J 7 bases short, with 10 bases between. The CDR3 spans 13 residues. The repertoire was sequenced with immunoSEQ multiplex PCR; TCRdb's copy has only in-frame clones and lacks some. The sample records some 300,000 clones, about 86% being singletons. The receptor comes from a person aged 18-65 years who received the Ad26.COV2.S COVID-19 vaccine or a placebo. This chain uses TRBV24-1 with TRBJ1-2, with no clear D. Sample: peripheral blood, taken in a trial of Ad26.COV2.S vaccine versus placebo. CDR3 loop: CATSDSRIPGYTF. The CDR3 nucleotides read TGTGCCACCAGTGATTCAAGGATTCCTGGCTACACCTTC.